In its sample, the clone carrying this T cell receptor (beta chain) was seen a few times. Profiled with immunoSEQ multiplex PCR; TCRdb holds only in-frame clones, not every one. The sample records about 180,000 clones, roughly 90% being singletons. The data belong to a study of control samples from healthy donors and cancer patients. This CDR3 spans 18 amino acids. Trimming removed 6 bases from V and 0 bases from J; junction bases left unmatched: 11. Germline CDR1 SQVTM, CDR2 ANQGSEA. The V call is TRBV29-1, the J call TRBJ2-1; TRBD2 agrees at 13 bases. The sequencing input was blood. This TCR was recovered from a woman in her forties or fifties in good health. CDR3 bases: TGCAGCGTCTCCCGGCAGGGACTAGCGGGGATCTCCTACAATGAGCAGTTCTTC. Translation gives CSVSRQGLAGISYNEQFF.